This T cell receptor beta chain was captured in a study of blood T cell repertoires in COVID-19. Study details: Sites in the United States, Italy and Spain provided acute and convalescent COVID-19 samples. PBMCs, B-cell-depleted T cells, or T cells provided the cDNA or gDNA that made up the material.

There are 13 residues in the CDR3. CDR1 and CDR2 from the germline V gene are MNHEY and SVGEGT. Trimming took off 5 bases at V and 0 bases at J, with 8 bases between the two ends. Original analysis: Estimation of nucleated cell counts was performed using reference gene primer amplification. Measured with immunoSEQ multiplex PCR; TCRdb has only the in-frame clones, and not every one. V and J calls and clone size are as listed in that table; D and trimming were resolved from the DNA. The data hold 30,000 to 35,000 clones, with roughly nine tenths observed a single time. This chain uses TRBV6-2 or TRBV6-3 with TRBJ2-7; D not resolved. This receptor was taken from a human donor with active COVID-19. The donor label of this sample is uncertain. The sequencing sample was made of peripheral blood. This CDR3 reads CASSQTSSYEQYF. In DNA form, the CDR3 reads TGTGCCAGCAGTCAAACAAGCTCCTACGAGCAGTACTTC.